The clone carrying this T cell receptor (beta chain) was recorded once. Its antigen is currently unknown. Sequenced by immunoSEQ multiplex PCR; TCRdb stores in-frame clones only, minus some. The sample lists fewer than 140,000 clones; about nine tenths were seen once. This record comes from a study of OX40 agonist ivuxolimab in advanced cancers. Overall study results and limits: Expanded peripheral T cells had an undetermined antigen specificity. CD4+ and CD8+ blood T cells expanded clonally by week 6 at 0.1 to 3.0 mg/kg. On average, CD8+ T cells showed a greater number of expanded clones than CD4+.

The CDR3 runs to 16 residues. From germline, CDR1 is SGDLS and CDR2 YYNGEE. Losses at the gene ends were 4 bases for V and 7 bases for J; bases not matched to a gene: 13. Drawing of blood for sampling happened at baseline, at cycle 4 day 1, and at cycle 7 day 1. The chain combines TRBV9 with TRBJ2-1; TRBD2 aligns across 8 bases. The receptor was isolated from an adult with an advanced solid tumor such as melanoma, head and neck, liver or kidney cancer. The specimen comprised CD4+ or CD8+ T cells sorted from blood, sampled in a trial of the OX40 agonist ivuxolimab. The CDR3 DNA sequence: TGTGCCAGCAGCATATACGTCGGGGGGGCCCGGAATGAGCAGTTCTTC. Its protein product is CASSIYVGGARNEQFF.